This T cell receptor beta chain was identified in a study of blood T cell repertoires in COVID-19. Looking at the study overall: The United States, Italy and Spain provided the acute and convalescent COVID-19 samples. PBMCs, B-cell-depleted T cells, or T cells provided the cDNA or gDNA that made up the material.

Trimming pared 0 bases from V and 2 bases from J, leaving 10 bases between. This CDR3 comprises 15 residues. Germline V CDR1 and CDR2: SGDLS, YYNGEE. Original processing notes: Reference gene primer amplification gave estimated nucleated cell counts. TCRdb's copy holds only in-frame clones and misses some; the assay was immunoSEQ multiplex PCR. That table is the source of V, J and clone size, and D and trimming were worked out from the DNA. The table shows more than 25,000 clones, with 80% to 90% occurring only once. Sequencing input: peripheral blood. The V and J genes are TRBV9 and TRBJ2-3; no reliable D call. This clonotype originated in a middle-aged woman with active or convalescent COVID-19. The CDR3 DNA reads TGTGCCAGCAGCGTAGGGATAGCAATCACAGATACGCAGTATTTT. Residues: CASSVGIAITDTQYF.